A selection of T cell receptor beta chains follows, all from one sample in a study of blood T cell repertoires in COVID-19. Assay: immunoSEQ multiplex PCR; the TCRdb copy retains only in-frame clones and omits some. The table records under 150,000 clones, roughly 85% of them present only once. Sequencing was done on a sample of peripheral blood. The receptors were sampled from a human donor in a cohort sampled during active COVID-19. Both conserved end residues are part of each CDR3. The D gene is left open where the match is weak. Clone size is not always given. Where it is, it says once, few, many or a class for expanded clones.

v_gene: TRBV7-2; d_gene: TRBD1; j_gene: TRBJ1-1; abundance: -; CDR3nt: TGTGCCAGCAGACGGTGGACAGGGGGCAATTGGGACACTGAAGCTTTCTTT; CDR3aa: CASRRWTGGNWDTEAFF
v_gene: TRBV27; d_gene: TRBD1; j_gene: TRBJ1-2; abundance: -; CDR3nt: TGTGCCAGCAGATGGGACAGGGGAGCGGTCTATGGCTACACCTTC; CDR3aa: CASRWDRGAVYGYTF
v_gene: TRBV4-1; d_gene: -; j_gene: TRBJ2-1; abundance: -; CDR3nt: TGCGCCAGCAGCCGCGCCGGGAACGACAATGAGCAGTTCTTC; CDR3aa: CASSRAGNDNEQFF
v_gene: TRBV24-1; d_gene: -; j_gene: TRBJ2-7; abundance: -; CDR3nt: TGTGCCACCAGTGATCCGCGGGACCCCTACGAGCAGTACTTC; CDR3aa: CATSDPRDPYEQYF
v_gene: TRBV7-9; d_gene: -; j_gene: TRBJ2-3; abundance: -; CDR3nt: TGTGCCAGCAGCTTGTCGGCTAGTACAGATACGCAGTATTTT; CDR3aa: CASSLSASTDTQYF
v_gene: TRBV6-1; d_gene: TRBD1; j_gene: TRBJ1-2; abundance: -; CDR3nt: TGTGCCAGCAGTGATCTCGACAGGGGGCTTTCCTATGGCTACACCTTC; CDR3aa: CASSDLDRGLSYGYTF
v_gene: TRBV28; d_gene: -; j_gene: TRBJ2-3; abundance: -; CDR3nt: TGTGCCAGCAGTTCCTTCGTGGGGCCAGGAGATACGCAGTATTTT; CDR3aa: CASSSFVGPGDTQYF
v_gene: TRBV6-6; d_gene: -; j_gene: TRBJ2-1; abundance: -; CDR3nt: TGTGCCAGCAGTTACGGCGCTAGCTCCTACAATGAGCAGTTCTTC; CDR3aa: CASSYGASSYNEQFF
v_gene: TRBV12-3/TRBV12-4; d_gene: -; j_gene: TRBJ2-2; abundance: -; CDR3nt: TGTGCCAGCACGGGCACCGGGGAGCTGTTTTTT; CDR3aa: CASTGTGELFF
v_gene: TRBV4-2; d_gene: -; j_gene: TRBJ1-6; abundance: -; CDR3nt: TGTGCCAGCAGCCAAGCTGCAGGCTCCTATAATTCACCCCTCCACTTT; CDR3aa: CASSQAAGSYNSPLHF
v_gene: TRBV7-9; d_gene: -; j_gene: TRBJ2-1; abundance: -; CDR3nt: TGTGCCAGCAGCTTCACGGGGAATAACAATGAGCAGTTCTTC; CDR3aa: CASSFTGNNNEQFF
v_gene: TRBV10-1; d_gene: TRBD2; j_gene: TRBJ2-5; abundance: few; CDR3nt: TGCGCCAGCAGTGTCGTAGAGCGGGGGGCAGGAGAGACCCAGTACTTC; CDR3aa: CASSVVERGAGETQYF
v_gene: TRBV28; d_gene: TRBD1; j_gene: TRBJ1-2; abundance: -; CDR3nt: TGTGCCAGCAGTGGAGGGACAGTTAACGGCTACACCTTC; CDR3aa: CASSGGTVNGYTF
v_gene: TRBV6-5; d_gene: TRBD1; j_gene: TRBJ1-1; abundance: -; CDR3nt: TGTGCCAGCAGTCGACGGACAGGTCAGGTCACTGAAGCTTTCTTT; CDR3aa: CASSRRTGQVTEAFF
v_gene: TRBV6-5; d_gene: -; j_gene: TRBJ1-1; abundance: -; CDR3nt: TGTGCCAGCAAGATAGGGAGCACTGAAGCTTTCTTT; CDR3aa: CASKIGSTEAFF
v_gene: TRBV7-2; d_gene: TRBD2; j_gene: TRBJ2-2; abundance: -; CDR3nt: TGTGCCAGCAGCTTAGGTGGGGGGGCGAACACCGGGGAGCTGTTTTTT; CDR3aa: CASSLGGGANTGELFF
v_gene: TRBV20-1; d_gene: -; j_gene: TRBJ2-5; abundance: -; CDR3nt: TGCAGTGCCCCTTACCGGGAGACCCAGTACTTC; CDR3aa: CSAPYRETQYF
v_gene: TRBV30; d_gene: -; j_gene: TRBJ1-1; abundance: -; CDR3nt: TGTGCCTGGTCGGGGGGGCGCACTGAAGCTTTCTTT; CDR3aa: CAWSGGRTEAFF
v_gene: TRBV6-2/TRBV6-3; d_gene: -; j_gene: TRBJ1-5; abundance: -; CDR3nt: TGTGCCAGCAGTAAGAGATCAGGAAAGAGCAATCAGCCCCAGCATTTT; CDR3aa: CASSKRSGKSNQPQHF
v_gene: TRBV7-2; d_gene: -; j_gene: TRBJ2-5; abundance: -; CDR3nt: TGTGCCAGCAGCGCAGGACAGAGACAAGAGACCCAGTACTTC; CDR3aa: CASSAGQRQETQYF
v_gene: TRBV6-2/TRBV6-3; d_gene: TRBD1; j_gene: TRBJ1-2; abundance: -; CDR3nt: TGTGCCAGCAGTGCATCCTCCGGGACAGACTCTAACTATGGCTACACCTTC; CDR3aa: CASSASSGTDSNYGYTF
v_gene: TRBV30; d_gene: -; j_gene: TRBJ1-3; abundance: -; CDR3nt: TGTGCCTGGCGGGAGGGAGGGGACTTTGGAAACACCATATATTTT; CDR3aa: CAWREGGDFGNTIYF
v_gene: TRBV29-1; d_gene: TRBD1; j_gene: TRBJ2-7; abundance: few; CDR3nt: TGCAGCGTTGGGCCCGGGACAGGGGCCCACGAGCAGTACTTC; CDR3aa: CSVGPGTGAHEQYF
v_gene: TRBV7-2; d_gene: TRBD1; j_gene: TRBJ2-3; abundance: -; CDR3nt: TGTGCCAGCAGCCCACCGGGACAGATGCCAGATACGCAGTATTTT; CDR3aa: CASSPPGQMPDTQYF
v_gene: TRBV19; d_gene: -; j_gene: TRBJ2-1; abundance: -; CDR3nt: TGTGCCAGTACTAATCCCCCCTTTCGAGAGCAGTTCTTC; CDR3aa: CASTNPPFREQFF
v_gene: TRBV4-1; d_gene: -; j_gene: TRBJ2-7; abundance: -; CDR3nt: TGCGCCAGCAGCCAAGTTGGGCTGGCGCAGTCCTACGAGCAGTACTTC; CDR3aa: CASSQVGLAQSYEQYF
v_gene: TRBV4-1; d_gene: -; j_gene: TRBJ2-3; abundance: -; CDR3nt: TGCGCCAGCAGCCAGAGGATACGGGGGGCCCCAGATACGCAGTATTTT; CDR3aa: CASSQRIRGAPDTQYF
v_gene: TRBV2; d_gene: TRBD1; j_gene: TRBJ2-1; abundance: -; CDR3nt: TGTGCCAGCAGTGTAGGGGGCGCAAGGAATGAGCAGTTCTTC; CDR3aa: CASSVGGARNEQFF
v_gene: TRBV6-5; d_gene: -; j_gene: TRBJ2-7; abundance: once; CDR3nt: TGTGCCAGCAGCGCAGCGAGGGGGCGGGGCGAGCAGTACTTC; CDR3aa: CASSAARGRGEQYF
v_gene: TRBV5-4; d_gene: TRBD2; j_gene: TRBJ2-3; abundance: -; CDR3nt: TGTGCCAGCAGCTTAGCCGGGACTAGCGAAGATACGCAGTATTTT; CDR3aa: CASSLAGTSEDTQYF
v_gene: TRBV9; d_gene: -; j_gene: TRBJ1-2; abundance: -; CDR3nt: TGTGCCAGCAGCGTAGACAGGCCTAACTATGGCTACACCTTC; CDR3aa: CASSVDRPNYGYTF
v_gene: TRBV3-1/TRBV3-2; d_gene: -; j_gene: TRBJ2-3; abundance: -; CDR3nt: TGTGCCAGCAGCCTTGCGGACTGGGGAGATACGCAGTATTTT; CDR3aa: CASSLADWGDTQYF
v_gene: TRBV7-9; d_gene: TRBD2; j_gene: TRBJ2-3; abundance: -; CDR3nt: TGTGCCAGCAGCCCACTCGCGGGGGGGCCCTCAGATACGCAGTATTTT; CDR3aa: CASSPLAGGPSDTQYF
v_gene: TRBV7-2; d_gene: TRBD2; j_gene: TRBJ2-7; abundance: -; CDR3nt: TGTGCCAGCAGCTCTAGCGGGGGGCTCTACGAGCAGTACTTC; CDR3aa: CASSSSGGLYEQYF
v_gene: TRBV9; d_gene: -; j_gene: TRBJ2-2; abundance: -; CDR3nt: TGTGCCAGCAGCCCGAGATCCGGACAGATAAACACCGGGGAGCTGTTTTTT; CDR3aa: CASSPRSGQINTGELFF
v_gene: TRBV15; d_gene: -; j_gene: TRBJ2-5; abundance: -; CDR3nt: TGTGCCACCAGCAGGGCTCAAGAGACCCAGTACTTC; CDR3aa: CATSRAQETQYF
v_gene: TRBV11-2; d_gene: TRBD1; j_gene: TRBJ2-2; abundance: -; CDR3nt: TGTGCCAGCAGCTGGAGCGGGACAGGGGTCACCGGGGAGCTGTTTTTT; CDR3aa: CASSWSGTGVTGELFF
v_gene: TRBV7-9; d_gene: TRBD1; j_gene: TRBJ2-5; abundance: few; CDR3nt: TGTGCCAGCAGTTTGACAGGGGACCAAGAGACCCAGTACTTC; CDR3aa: CASSLTGDQETQYF
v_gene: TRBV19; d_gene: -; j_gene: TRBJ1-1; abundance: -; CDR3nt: TGTGCCAGTAGTAGCCCCGCAGGCTACAACACTGAAGCTTTCTTT; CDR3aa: CASSSPAGYNTEAFF
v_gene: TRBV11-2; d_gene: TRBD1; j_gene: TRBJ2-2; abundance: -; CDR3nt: TGTGCCAGCAGCCCGATTGAGGGGGCCACCGGGGAGCTGTTTTTT; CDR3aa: CASSPIEGATGELFF
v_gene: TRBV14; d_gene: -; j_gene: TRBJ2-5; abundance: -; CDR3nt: TGTGCCAGCAGGGTCCTATCCCAAGAGACCCAGTACTTC; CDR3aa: CASRVLSQETQYF
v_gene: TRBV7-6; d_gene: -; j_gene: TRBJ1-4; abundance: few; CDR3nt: TGTGCCAGCAGCTTTGAACAGGGAAATGAAAAACTGTTTTTT; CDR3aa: CASSFEQGNEKLFF
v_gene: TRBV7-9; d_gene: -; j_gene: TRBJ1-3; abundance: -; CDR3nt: TGTGCCAGCAGCTTAGCTACCGGGGGGCCTGGAAACACCATATATTTT; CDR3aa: CASSLATGGPGNTIYF
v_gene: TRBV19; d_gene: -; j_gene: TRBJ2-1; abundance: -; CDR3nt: TGTGCCAGTAGTCCCTCCTCCGGGGGCTACAATGAGCAGTTCTTC; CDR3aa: CASSPSSGGYNEQFF
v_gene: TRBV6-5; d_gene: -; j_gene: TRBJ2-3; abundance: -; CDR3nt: TGTGCCATACGACAGTCAGATACGCAGTATTTT; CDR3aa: CAIRQSDTQYF
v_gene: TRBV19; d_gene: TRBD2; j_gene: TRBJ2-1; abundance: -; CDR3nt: TGTGCCAGTAGAGGTGCGGGGACTAGCGGGCGAAATGAGCAGTTCTTC; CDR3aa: CASRGAGTSGRNEQFF
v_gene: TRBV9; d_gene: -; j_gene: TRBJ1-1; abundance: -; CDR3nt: TGTGCCAGCAGCGTACAGGGCCCTGGATACACTGAAGCTTTCTTT; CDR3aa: CASSVQGPGYTEAFF
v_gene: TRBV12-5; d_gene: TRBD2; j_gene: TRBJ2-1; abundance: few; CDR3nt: TGTGCTAGTGGTTTGGGACTAGCGAGGAATGAGCAGTTCTTC; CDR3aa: CASGLGLARNEQFF
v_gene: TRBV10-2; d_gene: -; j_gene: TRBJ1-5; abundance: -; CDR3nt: TGCGCCAGCAGTTTTAGTCTTAGCAATCAGCCCCAGCATTTT; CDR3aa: CASSFSLSNQPQHF
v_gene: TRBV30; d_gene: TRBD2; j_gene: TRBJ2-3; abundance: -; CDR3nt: TGTGCCTGGAGTGTACGGCTAGCGGGGAACACAGATACGCAGTATTTT; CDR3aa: CAWSVRLAGNTDTQYF
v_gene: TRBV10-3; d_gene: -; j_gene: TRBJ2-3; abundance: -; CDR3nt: TGTGCCATCAGTGCTCAGACAGGACCCACAGATACGCAGTATTTT; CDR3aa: CAISAQTGPTDTQYF
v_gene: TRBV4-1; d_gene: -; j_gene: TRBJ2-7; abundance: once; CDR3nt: TGCGCCAGCAGCCCTCGGACAGACTCCTACGAGCAGTACTTC; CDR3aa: CASSPRTDSYEQYF